A selection of T cell receptor beta chains follows, all from one sample in a study of radiation and T cells in renal cell carcinoma. TCRdb's table, derived via immunoSEQ multiplex PCR, lists solely in-frame clones and lacks some. The data show roughly 150,000 clones, roughly 87% seen once. This specimen was blood, taken from a patient whose treatment included radiotherapy and nephrectomy. The receptors originated from a woman aged 50 to 60 with renal cell carcinoma. Each CDR3 is given with its conserved first and last residue. The order of the fields is CDR3 protein, clone size, V gene. Clone size, where shown, is once, few, many, or a class for clones that have expanded.

CDR3: CASSEGWLAGATDTQYF
size: .
V: TRBV6-1

CDR3: CASSYSAGSGYEQYF
size: few
V: TRBV6-5

CDR3: CASSWRTQETQYF
size: .
V: TRBV2

CDR3: CASSYSGSVNYGYTF
size: .
V: TRBV6-6

CDR3: CASREGRSPGELFF
size: .
V: TRBV6-1

CDR3: CASSGDWNTGELFF
size: .
V: TRBV19

CDR3: CASWFPTNNSPLHF
size: .
V: TRBV6-1

CDR3: CASSLGALRTGELFF
size: .
V: TRBV7-3

CDR3: CASSPPSGEPRNTGELFF
size: .
V: TRBV18

CDR3: CASSRELAGPSSYNEQFF
size: .
V: TRBV4-1

CDR3: CASSQDVVDKGKETQYF
size: .
V: TRBV4-1

CDR3: CASSLAGRTGGLGELFF
size: .
V: TRBV5-1

CDR3: CSVLMGEGYNEQFF
size: .
V: TRBV29-1

CDR3: CASSSTETGPRGGQPQHF
size: .
V: TRBV5-6

CDR3: CASSRFSGPGDGYTF
size: .
V: TRBV16

CDR3: CATATERARNTIYF
size: .
V: TRBV19

CDR3: CASSIYWPGARNEQYF
size: .
V: TRBV19

CDR3: CASSPGDGYTF
size: .
V: TRBV18

CDR3: CASSLWETTDTQYF
size: .
V: TRBV27

CDR3: CASSFPGLSYEQYF
size: .
V: TRBV5-6

CDR3: CASSSRTGGFSGYGYTF
size: .
V: TRBV19

CDR3: CASSLGRTENTEAFF
size: .
V: TRBV7-2

CDR3: CASSFSGGSTDTQYF
size: .
V: TRBV7-2